This T cell receptor beta chain was recovered during a study of blood T cell repertoires in COVID-19. About the study: T cells, B-cell-depleted T cells, or PBMCs supplied cDNA or gDNA.

Data came from immunoSEQ multiplex PCR; TCRdb stores just in-frame clones and leaves some out. The repertoire holds 200,000 to 250,000 clones, with 80% to 90% as singletons. CDR3 length: 17 residues. With 2 bases clipped from V and 1 base from J, the junction kept 8 bases outside the gene matches. Germline V CDR1 and CDR2: SGHKS, YYEKEE (reference sequence). The study drew participants aged roughly 18 to 95 years from some 24 US areas. In assigning cohorts, the study relied on participant-reported clinical history. The specimen was PBMCs or T cells enriched from blood (not recorded which). J is TRBJ2-7 and V is TRBV5-5, with 11 bases aligning to TRBD2. This TCR was sampled from a woman aged 50 to 65 with acute COVID-19. Here the CDR3 reads CASSFYLAGGDSYEQYF. The CDR3 nucleotides are TGTGCCAGCAGCTTCTATCTAGCGGGGGGAGATTCCTACGAGCAGTACTTC.